The rows below give T cell receptor beta chains drawn from one sample of a study of blood T cell repertoires in COVID-19. The method was immunoSEQ multiplex PCR; TCRdb's version includes in-frame clones alone and lacks a portion of them. The table lists 200,000 to 250,000 clones, around 82% of them singletons. The sample was peripheral blood. The receptors here all came from a woman of 80 years or more with acute or convalescent COVID-19. CDR3s include the opening cysteine and the closing phenylalanine or tryptophan. The order of the fields is clone size, J gene, V gene, D gene, CDR3 DNA, CDR3 protein. A D gene is named only where the DNA matches it firmly. The size of a clone is reported for some rows only, either as once, few or many, or as a class for expanded clones.

abundance: NA; j_gene: TRBJ2-7; v_gene: TRBV5-6; d_gene: TRBD1; CDR3nt: TGTGCCAGCAGCTCCACCGGGACAGGGGGCTCCGAGCAGTACTTC; CDR3aa: CASSSTGTGGSEQYF
abundance: NA; j_gene: TRBJ1-1; v_gene: TRBV7-2; d_gene: NA; CDR3nt: TGTGCCAGCAGCTTAACGGAGGGAGGCACTGAAGCTTTCTTT; CDR3aa: CASSLTEGGTEAFF
abundance: NA; j_gene: TRBJ2-7; v_gene: TRBV2; d_gene: NA; CDR3nt: TGTGCCAGCTGCAGGACAGACTTCTCCTACGAGCAGTACTTC; CDR3aa: CASCRTDFSYEQYF
abundance: NA; j_gene: TRBJ2-1; v_gene: TRBV5-1; d_gene: NA; CDR3nt: TGCGCCAGCAGCTTTGACAGTGCGGAGAACAATGAGCAGTTCTTC; CDR3aa: CASSFDSAENNEQFF
abundance: NA; j_gene: TRBJ1-2; v_gene: TRBV27; d_gene: NA; CDR3nt: TGTGCCAGCAGCCAGACGCGGGGGTGGTATGGCTACACCTTC; CDR3aa: CASSQTRGWYGYTF
abundance: NA; j_gene: TRBJ2-7; v_gene: TRBV27; d_gene: NA; CDR3nt: TGTGCCAGCAGTCCAAACGGGGTCGGGCAGTACTTC; CDR3aa: CASSPNGVGQYF
abundance: once; j_gene: TRBJ1-4; v_gene: TRBV19; d_gene: TRBD1; CDR3nt: TGTGCCAGTAGTATCGACAGGGGGAATGAAAAACTGTTTTTT; CDR3aa: CASSIDRGNEKLFF
abundance: NA; j_gene: TRBJ1-2; v_gene: TRBV7-8; d_gene: NA; CDR3nt: TGTGCCAGCAGCTTAGCTCTCAGGGGTGGCTACACCTTC; CDR3aa: CASSLALRGGYTF
abundance: NA; j_gene: TRBJ2-3; v_gene: TRBV11-3; d_gene: TRBD2; CDR3nt: TGTGCCAGCAGCTTTAGCGGGGGGATAGATACGCAGTATTTT; CDR3aa: CASSFSGGIDTQYF
abundance: few; j_gene: TRBJ2-7; v_gene: TRBV7-7; d_gene: NA; CDR3nt: TGTGCTAGCAGCTTGTCAGGGGATAACGAGCAGTACTTC; CDR3aa: CASSLSGDNEQYF
abundance: NA; j_gene: TRBJ1-4; v_gene: TRBV3-1/TRBV3-2; d_gene: NA; CDR3nt: TGTGCCAGCAGCCCGTCCGACACCGGAGGAACTAATGAAAAACTGTTTTTT; CDR3aa: CASSPSDTGGTNEKLFF
abundance: NA; j_gene: TRBJ2-1; v_gene: TRBV29-1; d_gene: TRBD2; CDR3nt: TGCAGCGTTGAAGACCTAGCGGGGGCTTACAATGAGCAGTTCTTC; CDR3aa: CSVEDLAGAYNEQFF
abundance: NA; j_gene: TRBJ2-7; v_gene: TRBV27; d_gene: TRBD2; CDR3nt: TGTGCCAGCAGCCTCAGGGGGACTAGCGGATACGAGCAGTACTTC; CDR3aa: CASSLRGTSGYEQYF
abundance: once; j_gene: TRBJ2-5; v_gene: TRBV28; d_gene: TRBD2; CDR3nt: TGTGCCAGCAGTAGAGCGGGGGGGATCGAGACCCAGTACTTC; CDR3aa: CASSRAGGIETQYF
abundance: NA; j_gene: TRBJ2-7; v_gene: TRBV28; d_gene: TRBD1; CDR3nt: TGTGCCAGCAGTAGCTATCAGGGGACAGGGACCGACGAGCAGTACTTC; CDR3aa: CASSSYQGTGTDEQYF
abundance: NA; j_gene: TRBJ1-6; v_gene: TRBV6-5; d_gene: NA; CDR3nt: TGTGCCAGCAGTTACGGGCCGAGCTCCTATAATTCACCCCTCCACTTT; CDR3aa: CASSYGPSSYNSPLHF
abundance: NA; j_gene: TRBJ1-2; v_gene: TRBV20-1; d_gene: NA; CDR3nt: TGCAGTGCTAGTCTTGTGCAAAGCAGCTACACCTTC; CDR3aa: CSASLVQSSYTF
abundance: NA; j_gene: TRBJ1-3; v_gene: TRBV7-2; d_gene: NA; CDR3nt: TGTGCCAGCAGCTCCCGAACAGGGCTGGCTGGAAACACCATATATTTT; CDR3aa: CASSSRTGLAGNTIYF
abundance: NA; j_gene: TRBJ1-3; v_gene: TRBV7-2; d_gene: NA; CDR3nt: TGTGCCAGCAGCTTTGCAGGGTCTGGAAACACCATATATTTT; CDR3aa: CASSFAGSGNTIYF
abundance: NA; j_gene: TRBJ1-3; v_gene: TRBV2; d_gene: NA; CDR3nt: TGTGCCAGCAGCTGGACGGGGAGCTCTGGAAACACCATATATTTT; CDR3aa: CASSWTGSSGNTIYF
abundance: NA; j_gene: TRBJ2-7; v_gene: TRBV27; d_gene: TRBD1; CDR3nt: TGTGCCAGCTCTAGTCCGGGACAGGGATTCAACGAGCAGTACTTC; CDR3aa: CASSSPGQGFNEQYF
abundance: NA; j_gene: TRBJ1-1; v_gene: TRBV6-6; d_gene: NA; CDR3nt: TGTGCCAGCAGTCCCCGCGGCAGGGCGTCCTCCATGAACACTGAAGCTTTCTTT; CDR3aa: CASSPRGRASSMNTEAFF
abundance: NA; j_gene: TRBJ1-5; v_gene: TRBV7-2; d_gene: TRBD1; CDR3nt: TGTGCCAGCAGCATGGGACAGGGGACTTTCAATCAGCCCCAGCATTTT; CDR3aa: CASSMGQGTFNQPQHF
abundance: NA; j_gene: TRBJ1-1; v_gene: TRBV28; d_gene: NA; CDR3nt: TGTGCCAGCCAATCATGGACATTTGAAGCTTTCTTT; CDR3aa: CASQSWTFEAFF
abundance: few; j_gene: TRBJ1-2; v_gene: TRBV3-1/TRBV3-2; d_gene: TRBD1; CDR3nt: TGTGCCAGCAGCTTACGGGACAGAGGCGACAGCGGCTACACCTTC; CDR3aa: CASSLRDRGDSGYTF
abundance: once; j_gene: TRBJ1-2; v_gene: TRBV28; d_gene: NA; CDR3nt: TGTGCCAGCAGTCTGGAGTCCTATGGCTACACCTTC; CDR3aa: CASSLESYGYTF
abundance: NA; j_gene: TRBJ1-4; v_gene: TRBV6-6; d_gene: TRBD1; CDR3nt: TGTGCCAGCAGTAACTTTGACAGGGGTGACGAAAAACTGTTTTTT; CDR3aa: CASSNFDRGDEKLFF
abundance: NA; j_gene: TRBJ2-1; v_gene: TRBV11-2; d_gene: TRBD2; CDR3nt: TGTGCCAGCAGCCCCCTGACTAGCGGTCACAATGAGCAGTTCTTC; CDR3aa: CASSPLTSGHNEQFF
abundance: NA; j_gene: TRBJ1-1; v_gene: TRBV4-2; d_gene: TRBD1; CDR3nt: TGTGCCAGCAGCCAACCGGGACAGGGGAACACTGAAGCTTTCTTT; CDR3aa: CASSQPGQGNTEAFF
abundance: NA; j_gene: TRBJ2-2; v_gene: TRBV5-4; d_gene: NA; CDR3nt: TGTGCCAGCAGCTCCCCGCAGGGCGTGGGCACCGGGGAGCTGTTTTTT; CDR3aa: CASSSPQGVGTGELFF
abundance: NA; j_gene: TRBJ2-7; v_gene: TRBV10-3; d_gene: TRBD2; CDR3nt: TGTGCCATCAGTGAGCCTTCGGGGGTAGCGGGGGATCCCTACGAGCAGTACTTC; CDR3aa: CAISEPSGVAGDPYEQYF
abundance: NA; j_gene: TRBJ1-5; v_gene: TRBV2; d_gene: NA; CDR3nt: TGTGCCAGCAGTGATAGAAGGACAGCTAATCAGCCCCAGCATTTT; CDR3aa: CASSDRRTANQPQHF
abundance: NA; j_gene: TRBJ2-1; v_gene: TRBV2; d_gene: NA; CDR3nt: TGTGCCAGCAGTGAAGCCCCACGGAATGAGCAGTTCTTC; CDR3aa: CASSEAPRNEQFF
abundance: NA; j_gene: TRBJ1-1; v_gene: TRBV2; d_gene: NA; CDR3nt: TGTGCCAGCAGAGCGGATACTCTGAACACTGAAGCTTTCTTT; CDR3aa: CASRADTLNTEAFF
abundance: NA; j_gene: TRBJ2-3; v_gene: TRBV6-4; d_gene: NA; CDR3nt: TGTGCCAGCAGTGACCGCGGGACCCACACAGATACGCAGTATTTT; CDR3aa: CASSDRGTHTDTQYF
abundance: NA; j_gene: TRBJ1-2; v_gene: TRBV7-2; d_gene: TRBD1; CDR3nt: TGTGCCAGCAGCTCCTACCCCGGGACAGCCTATGGCTACACCTTC; CDR3aa: CASSSYPGTAYGYTF
abundance: NA; j_gene: TRBJ1-2; v_gene: TRBV12-5; d_gene: TRBD1; CDR3nt: TGTGCTAGTGGTTTGCGGACAGGGCGTTATGGCTACACCTTC; CDR3aa: CASGLRTGRYGYTF
abundance: NA; j_gene: TRBJ2-2; v_gene: TRBV12-3/TRBV12-4; d_gene: NA; CDR3nt: TGTGCCAGCACCCCACAGGAAACCGGGGAGCTGTTTTTT; CDR3aa: CASTPQETGELFF
abundance: NA; j_gene: TRBJ2-1; v_gene: TRBV9; d_gene: NA; CDR3nt: TGTGCCAGCAGCGTCTTATCACAGGGTAGCAATGAGCAGTTCTTC; CDR3aa: CASSVLSQGSNEQFF
abundance: few; j_gene: TRBJ1-6; v_gene: TRBV9; d_gene: TRBD1; CDR3nt: TGTGCCAGCAGCGTAGCATGGGTCGGGACAGGGCAATCACCCCTCCACTTT; CDR3aa: CASSVAWVGTGQSPLHF
abundance: NA; j_gene: TRBJ2-3; v_gene: TRBV13; d_gene: NA; CDR3nt: TGTGCCAGCAGCCAGCGCACTTGGGATACGCAGTATTTT; CDR3aa: CASSQRTWDTQYF
abundance: NA; j_gene: TRBJ2-2; v_gene: TRBV3-1/TRBV3-2; d_gene: NA; CDR3nt: TGTGCCAGCAGCCAAGATCTGGGGGGTATAGTAATCACCGGGGAGCTGTTTTTT; CDR3aa: CASSQDLGGIVITGELFF
abundance: once; j_gene: TRBJ2-5; v_gene: TRBV28; d_gene: TRBD2; CDR3nt: TGTGCCAGCAGTTTATTTAGGACTAGCGGGGGGTACGAGACCCAGTACTTC; CDR3aa: CASSLFRTSGGYETQYF
abundance: NA; j_gene: TRBJ2-2; v_gene: TRBV9; d_gene: NA; CDR3nt: TGTGCCAGCAGCGTAGGCGACACGAAGACCGGGGAGCTGTTTTTT; CDR3aa: CASSVGDTKTGELFF
abundance: NA; j_gene: TRBJ1-1; v_gene: TRBV11-1; d_gene: NA; CDR3nt: TGTGCCAGCAGCCTTATCGGCACTGAAGCTTTCTTT; CDR3aa: CASSLIGTEAFF
abundance: NA; j_gene: TRBJ2-3; v_gene: TRBV10-3; d_gene: TRBD2; CDR3nt: TGTGCCATCAGTTTTGGACTAGCGGGGGGCACTAGCACAGATACGCAGTATTTT; CDR3aa: CAISFGLAGGTSTDTQYF
abundance: NA; j_gene: TRBJ1-5; v_gene: TRBV27; d_gene: NA; CDR3nt: TGTGCCAGCAGTTTACGGGGAAGTCAGCCCCAGCATTTT; CDR3aa: CASSLRGSQPQHF
abundance: NA; j_gene: TRBJ2-7; v_gene: TRBV29-1; d_gene: TRBD1; CDR3nt: TGCAGCGTTGGGACAGGGGGCCTCTACGAGCAGTACTTC; CDR3aa: CSVGTGGLYEQYF
abundance: NA; j_gene: TRBJ1-1; v_gene: TRBV5-4; d_gene: TRBD1; CDR3nt: TGTGCCAGCAGCGCGGACAGGGGCGTCATGAACACTGAAGCTTTCTTT; CDR3aa: CASSADRGVMNTEAFF
abundance: NA; j_gene: TRBJ1-1; v_gene: TRBV5-1; d_gene: NA; CDR3nt: TGCGCCAGCAGCTCCCAGGTGAACACTGAAGCTTTCTTT; CDR3aa: CASSSQVNTEAFF
abundance: NA; j_gene: TRBJ2-1; v_gene: TRBV2; d_gene: NA; CDR3nt: TGTGCCAGCAGCAGGGCCTCCTACAATGAGCAGTTCTTC; CDR3aa: CASSRASYNEQFF
abundance: NA; j_gene: TRBJ2-7; v_gene: TRBV5-1; d_gene: TRBD2; CDR3nt: TGCGCCAGCAGCTTGACTAGCGGCTCCTACGAGCAGTACTTC; CDR3aa: CASSLTSGSYEQYF
abundance: NA; j_gene: TRBJ1-1; v_gene: TRBV28; d_gene: NA; CDR3nt: TGTGCCAGCGAATCGGGGGGAATTCAGTCTGAAGCTTTCTTT; CDR3aa: CASESGGIQSEAFF
abundance: NA; j_gene: TRBJ1-4; v_gene: TRBV6-5; d_gene: NA; CDR3nt: TGTGCCAGCAGCCCCTCGAGGGACATCTTTACGGGGTTTTTT; CDR3aa: CASSPSRDIFTGFF
abundance: NA; j_gene: TRBJ2-7; v_gene: TRBV29-1; d_gene: TRBD2; CDR3nt: TGCAGCGTTGACCACCAGGGAGGGAAAGGCTACGAGCAGTACTTC; CDR3aa: CSVDHQGGKGYEQYF
abundance: NA; j_gene: TRBJ2-3; v_gene: TRBV10-3; d_gene: TRBD1; CDR3nt: TGTGCCATCAGAAGGACAGGGGAGAATACAGATACGCAGTATTTT; CDR3aa: CAIRRTGENTDTQYF
abundance: NA; j_gene: TRBJ2-5; v_gene: TRBV5-8; d_gene: TRBD1; CDR3nt: TGTGCCAGCAGCTCCAGGGGGCAACGACGAGAGACCCAGTACTTC; CDR3aa: CASSSRGQRRETQYF